This entry lists 11 T cell receptor beta chains sequenced from one sample in a study of cytomegalovirus exposure and HLA in healthy donors. Use of 60 Vbeta and 13 Jbeta primers characterized the PCR. Data came from immunoSEQ multiplex PCR; TCRdb stores just in-frame clones and leaves some out. Of fewer than 150,000 clones in the sample, more than 75% were seen once. Sequencing used PBMCs. Source of these receptors: a male donor in good health and CMV-seronegative.

To note about this clone: No conserved phenylalanine or tryptophan is present at the end of the CDR3, so a read error is the likely explanation. The DNA is omitted, as the CDR3 cannot be located on it reliably, and the CDR3 follows TCRdb's listing. The gene calls are TRBV18 and TRBJ2-7; TRBD2, as called in the table, went unchecked against the DNA. The CDR3 is 15 amino acids long, termini counted. Germline CDR1 and CDR2: KGHSH and LQKENI. CDR3 region: CASSASSLRAGGKTS.

This clone appeared a single time. The chain employs TRBV11-2 and TRBJ1-1; D is possibly TRBD1 (6 bases). The CDR3 totals 15 residues. Germline V gene sequence: CDR1 SGHAT, CDR2 FQNNGV. Trimming stripped 5 bases from V and 1 base from J, with 14 bases between. The DNA of the CDR3 is TGTGCCAGCAGCCTTCTCGGACAGTCGAACACTGAAGCTTTCTTT. This sequence encodes CASSLLGQSNTEAFF.

The CDR3, as DNA: TGTGCCAGCAGCTACTTAGGGGGGGACACCGGGGAGCTGTTTTTT. Translation gives CASSYLGGDTGELFF. V and J are TRBV5-6 and TRBJ2-2; tentatively, D is TRBD2 (7 bases). The V end was cut by 3 bases, the J end by 3 bases, with 12 bases between. This CDR3 comprises 15 residues. Germline CDR1 SGHDT, CDR2 YYEEEE. Based on the CDR3 plus reference TRBV5-6 and TRBJ2-2, the full variable domain is DAGVTQSPTHLIKTRGQQVTLRCSPKSGHDTVSWYQQALGQGPQFIFQYYEEEERQRGNFPDRFSGHQFPNYSSELNVNALLLGDSALYLCASSYLGGDTGELFFGEGSRLTVL.

This clone was observed a few times. This chain joins TRBV5-1 and TRBJ2-2, with a possible D match to TRBD1 (5 bases). With 4 bases removed from V and 1 base from J, the gap between germline ends came to 17 bases. Germline assignment: CDR1 SGHRS and CDR2 YFSETQ. The CDR3 spans 17 residues. As DNA, the CDR3 is TGCGCCAGCAGCCTCGGACACTCCATATTGAACACCGGGGAGCTGTTTTTT. This translates into CASSLGHSILNTGELFF.

The chain recombines TRBV4-3 with TRBJ1-3; 7 nucleotides line up with TRBD1. Germline assignment: CDR1 LGHNA and CDR2 YSLEER. CDR3 length equals 15 residues. Unmatched junction bases numbered 0, after V lost 0 bases and J lost 1 base. CDR3 sequence: CASSQEQGSGNTIYF. Written as DNA, the CDR3 is TGCGCCAGCAGCCAAGAACAGGGGTCTGGAAACACCATATATTTT.

The CDR3 bases are TGTGCCAGTACCCCCTTCGACAGGGAAGGTCAGCCCCAGCATTTT. This gives the protein CASTPFDREGQPQHF. The chain joins TRBV19 to TRBJ1-5; 7 bases align to TRBD1. Germline-derived CDR1 and CDR2 are LNHDA and SQIVND (reference sequence). Losses at the gene ends were 7 bases for V and 6 bases for J; bases not matched to a gene: 12. The CDR3 consists of 15 residues.

This clone showed up just a few times. This chain joins TRBV29-1 and TRBJ2-3; D remains unclear. Per the germline V gene, CDR1 is SQVTM and CDR2 is ANQGSEA. Trimming took 5 bases from V and 0 from J, leaving 9 bases between them. The length of the CDR3 is 13 residues. In DNA, the CDR3 is TGCAGCGTTACAGAAGTTAGCACAGATACGCAGTATTTT. Translated, it gives CSVTEVSTDTQYF.

This clone was seen once. V usage is TRBV10-2 and J usage is TRBJ1-2, with 7 bases that match TRBD1. The CDR3 consists of 14 residues. The germline V gene encodes CDR1 WSHSY and CDR2 SAAADI. V lost 4 bases to trimming and J lost 4 bases; unmatched junction nucleotides: 6. CDR3 sequence: CASSGDSNLYGYTF. CDR3 nucleotide sequence: TGCGCCAGCAGTGGGGACAGCAACCTCTATGGCTACACCTTC.

V gene TRBV19 combines with J gene TRBJ1-1; D might be TRBD1 (5 bases). The CDR3 is 14 residues long. The V gene's germline CDR1 is LNHDA and CDR2 SQIVND (reference sequence). Trimming cost V 3 bases and J 4 bases, with 12 bases left between them. CDR3 residues: CASSMGRASTEAFF. The CDR3 DNA reads as TGTGCCAGTAGTATGGGCAGGGCGAGCACTGAAGCTTTCTTT.

The J gene is TRBJ1-1, the V gene TRBV28, with 8 bases lining up with TRBD1. V gave up 2 bases and J gave up 4 bases; unmatched junction bases: 6. The germline gives CDR1 MDHEN, CDR2 SYDVKM. CDR3 length: 15 residues. CDR3 DNA: TGTGCCAGCAGTTTACCGAACAGGGGGACCACTGAAGCTTTCTTT. Its translation: CASSLPNRGTTEAFF.

This clone has more than one count but fewer than ten. The V gene is TRBV9, the J gene TRBJ2-2; 12 bases are shared with TRBD1. The V and J ends lost 2 bases and 6 bases, in that order; junction bases with no gene match: 5. Germline CDR1 SGDLS, CDR2 YYNGEE. This CDR3 spans 16 amino acids. The CDR3 sequence: CASSVGTGGASGELFF. CDR3 sequence (DNA): TGTGCCAGCAGCGTCGGGACAGGGGGCGCGTCCGGGGAGCTGTTTTTT.